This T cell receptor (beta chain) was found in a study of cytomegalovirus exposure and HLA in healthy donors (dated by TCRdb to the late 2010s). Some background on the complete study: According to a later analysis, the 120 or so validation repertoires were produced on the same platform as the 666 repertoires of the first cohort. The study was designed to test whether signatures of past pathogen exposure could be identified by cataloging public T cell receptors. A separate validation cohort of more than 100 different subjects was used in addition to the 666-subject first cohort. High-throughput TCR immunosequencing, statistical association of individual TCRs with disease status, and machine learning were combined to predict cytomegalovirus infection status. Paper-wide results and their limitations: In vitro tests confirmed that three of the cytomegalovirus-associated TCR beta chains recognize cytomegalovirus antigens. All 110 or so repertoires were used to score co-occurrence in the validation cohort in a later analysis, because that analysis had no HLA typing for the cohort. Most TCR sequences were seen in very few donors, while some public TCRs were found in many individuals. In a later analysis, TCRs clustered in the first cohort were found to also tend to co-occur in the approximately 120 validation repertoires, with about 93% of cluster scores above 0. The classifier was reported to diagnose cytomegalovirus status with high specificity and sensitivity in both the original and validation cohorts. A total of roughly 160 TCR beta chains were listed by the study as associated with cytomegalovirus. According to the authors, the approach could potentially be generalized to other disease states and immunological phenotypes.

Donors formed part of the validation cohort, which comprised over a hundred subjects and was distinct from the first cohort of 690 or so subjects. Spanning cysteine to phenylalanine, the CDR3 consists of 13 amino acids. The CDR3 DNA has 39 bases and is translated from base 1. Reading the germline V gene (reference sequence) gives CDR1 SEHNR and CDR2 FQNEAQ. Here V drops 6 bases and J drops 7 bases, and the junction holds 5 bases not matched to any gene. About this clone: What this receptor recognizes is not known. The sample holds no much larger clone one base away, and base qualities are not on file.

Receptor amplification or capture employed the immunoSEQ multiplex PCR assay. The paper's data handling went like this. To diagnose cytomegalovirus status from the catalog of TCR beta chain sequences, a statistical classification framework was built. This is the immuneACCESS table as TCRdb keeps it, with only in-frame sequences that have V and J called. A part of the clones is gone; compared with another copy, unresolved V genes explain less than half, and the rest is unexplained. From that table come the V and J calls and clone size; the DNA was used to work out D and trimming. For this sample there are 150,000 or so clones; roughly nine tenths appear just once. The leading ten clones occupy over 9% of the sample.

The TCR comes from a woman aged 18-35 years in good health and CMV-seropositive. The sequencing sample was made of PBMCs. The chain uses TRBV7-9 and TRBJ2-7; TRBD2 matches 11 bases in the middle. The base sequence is TGTGCCAGCAGTAGCGGGGGGGCCGCGGAGCAGTACTTC. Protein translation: CASSSGGAAEQYF.